What follows describes a single T cell receptor (beta chain). As yet, its antigen is unknown. Profiled with immunoSEQ multiplex PCR; TCRdb holds only in-frame clones, not every one. The sample contains around 45,000 clones, 80% to 95% of which appear only once. The sample belongs to a study of graft-versus-host responses after intestinal transplantation. Study as a whole: Anti-thymocyte globulin induction, then tacrolimus and steroids for about three years, went to all recipients.

The sample in question was unstimulated CD4+ T cells sorted from spleen or lymph node cells, obtained before transplant. The source of this sequence is a human donor who was the organ donor for an intestinal transplant.

CDR3 protein: CASRTSGSNEQFF. Here the CDR3 DNA reads TGTGCCAGTAGGACTAGCGGGAGCAATGAGCAGTTCTTC. V is TRBV19 and J is TRBJ2-1, with 12 nucleotides matching TRBD2. CDR3 length equals 13 residues. J lost 6 bases, V lost 6 bases, and 0 bases had no gene match. Looked up from germline, CDR1 is LNHDA and CDR2 is SQIVND (reference sequence).